Listed here are 6 T cell receptor beta chains from one sample, sequenced in a study of naive and memory T cell subsets. The SP2 primer and nested alpha and beta constant region primers amplified ligated cDNA in four rounds. TCRdb called the UMI-ligation and nested PCR reads again in MiXCR, with one record for every CDR3 protein. Found here are more than 13,000 distinct CDR3 sequences, approximately 4.7% of them singletons; the top ten hold just under 8.5%. The treatment here: skin biopsy from PPD injection site in Mantoux-positive individual. A UMI-containing oligonucleotide was joined by 3' ligation to the TCR cDNA template. This material consisted of skin, taken from a tuberculin skin test site. The receptors were gathered from an adult in good health.

This clonotype occurred many times. The chain carries TRBV5-1 and TRBJ2-1; 7 nucleotides line up with TRBD1. After removal of 2 bases from V and 6 bases from J, the junction contained 5 bases not matched to a gene. The CDR3 sequence is 14 residues long. Germline CDR1 is SGHRS and CDR2 is YFSETQ. CDR3 sequence reads: CASSLGGATNEQFF. For the CDR3, the DNA is TGCGCCAGCAGCTTAGGGGGCGCGACCAATGAGCAGTTCTTC.

This clonotype was observed many times. This chain connects TRBV20-1 to TRBJ2-7, with D possibly matching TRBD2 (7 bases). CDR1 and CDR2 from the germline V gene are DFQATT and SNEGSKA (reference sequence). Trimming shortened V by 6 bases and J by 3 bases, and 15 bases separated the two germline ends. There are 13 residues in the CDR3. In DNA form, the CDR3 reads TGCAGTGCCGGCCGGGGGGCCTACTACGAGCAGTACTTC. Its protein is CSAGRGAYYEQYF.

This clonotype was observed many times. The chain is built from TRBV2 and TRBJ1-1; D gene unclear. The CDR3 covers 14 residues. CDR1 SNHLY and CDR2 FYNNEI come from the germline V gene. V gave up 6 bases and J gave up 1 base, with 12 bases separating them. The CDR3 DNA reads TGTGCCAGCAGCCAAGAATCCAGGAACACTGAAGCTTTCTTT. Its protein is CASSQESRNTEAFF.

This clonotype was observed many times. The rearrangement joins TRBV3-1 to TRBJ2-3; D might be TRBD1 (5 bases). V was clipped by 4 bases and J by 3 bases, with 14 bases between them. Germline loops: CDR1 LGHDT, CDR2 YNNKEL (reference sequence). The CDR3 totals 15 residues. For the CDR3, the DNA is TGTGCCAGCAGCCGAAGACTGGGGCGGACAGATACGCAGTATTTT. Protein sequence: CASSRRLGRTDTQYF.

This clonotype was observed a handful of times. The chain has TRBV7-2 and TRBJ2-5; 9 bases are a match to TRBD2. The trim removed 5 bases at V and 1 base at J, leaving 5 bases unmatched. Per germline, CDR1 SGHTA and CDR2 FQGNSA. There are 15 residues in the CDR3. CDR3 loop: CASSPGTSRQETQYF. The CDR3 nucleotides are TGTGCCAGCAGCCCCGGGACTAGCCGCCAAGAGACCCAGTACTTC.

Ten or more counts support this clonotype. The chain couples TRBV7-2 to TRBJ1-1; D remains unclear. The V end was cut by 4 bases, the J end by 10 bases, with 13 bases between. Germline CDR1 SGHTA, CDR2 FQGNSA. The CDR3 length is 12 residues. CDR3 nucleotides: TGTGCCAGCAGCTCAGCTCGGGCAACAGCTTTCTTT. It codes for CASSSARATAFF.